Below are 23 T cell receptor beta chains sequenced from a single sample in a study of blood T cell repertoires in COVID-19. Generated by immunoSEQ multiplex PCR, the TCRdb table keeps only in-frame clones and is missing some. The table includes 400,000 or so clones, over 75% detected once. The sequenced sample consisted of peripheral blood. These TCRs come from a woman aged 40 to 50 with COVID-19, enrolled during active disease.

The CDR3 sequence: CASSLAKAGQYF. DNA for the CDR3: TGTGCCAGCAGCTTAGCGAAGGCAGGGCAGTACTTC. V and J are TRBV7-2 and TRBJ2-7; no reliable D call. The CDR3 runs to 12 residues. Deletions cut 0 bases from V and 9 bases from J, with 9 bases between. Per the germline V gene, CDR1 is SGHTA and CDR2 is FQGNSA.

V usage is TRBV5-1 and J usage is TRBJ2-3; 9 positions agree with TRBD2. The V and J ends lost 0 bases and 0 bases, in that order; junction bases with no gene match: 11. CDR3 length equals 19 residues. In germline, CDR1 is SGHRS, CDR2 YFSETQ. CDR3 protein: CASSLDYPSGRTSTDTQYF. The CDR3 coding sequence is TGCGCCAGCAGCTTGGATTATCCGAGCGGGAGGACGAGCACAGATACGCAGTATTTT.

V is TRBV19 and J is TRBJ1-5; no clear D gene. The V gene lost 4 bases and the J gene lost 1 base, with 8 bases spanning the gap. CDR1 and CDR2 from the germline V gene are LNHDA and SQIVND (reference sequence). This CDR3 comprises 14 residues. The CDR3 coding sequence is TGTGCCAGTAGTACCTTCACAAGCAATCAGCCCCAGCATTTT. Protein product: CASSTFTSNQPQHF.

V gene TRBV27 combines with J gene TRBJ1-4; 9 bases are shared with TRBD1. Germline V gene lookup returns CDR1 MNHEY and CDR2 SMNVEV (reference sequence). V gave up 5 bases and J gave up 3 bases; unmatched junction bases: 7. This CDR3 is 16 amino acids long. The CDR3 loop reads CASSKNRDRANEKLFF. The CDR3 DNA follows: TGTGCCAGCAGTAAGAACCGGGACAGGGCTAATGAAAAACTGTTTTTT.

This clone has only one observation. Here the CDR3 DNA reads TGTGCCAGCAGTTTAGCTGCCGGAGGGGTCTATGGCTACACCTTC. Amino acid sequence: CASSLAAGGVYGYTF. The rearrangement links TRBV27 to TRBJ1-2; D may be TRBD1 (5 bases). Trimming stripped 2 bases from V and 4 bases from J, with 14 bases between. The germline CDR1 and CDR2 sequences are MNHEY and SMNVEV (reference sequence). The CDR3 extends over 15 amino acids.

The chain recombines TRBV24-1 with TRBJ2-2, with a weak D call TRBD1 (5 bases). The CDR3 contains 13 residues. Germline lookup yields CDR1 KGHDR and CDR2 SFDVKD. Trimming cost V 4 bases and J 5 bases, with 7 bases left between them. CDR3 in DNA: TGTGCCACCAGTGACCGGACAACCGGGGAGCTGTTTTTT. This encodes CATSDRTTGELFF.

This chain links TRBV7-6 with TRBJ1-1, with TRBD1 as a possible D gene (5 bases). CDR3 size: 15 residues. The ends were cut back, 3 bases at V and 7 bases at J, with 18 bases in the middle. Germline CDR1 is SGHVS and CDR2 is FNYEAQ. The chain's CDR3 is CASSFDPGAGGEAFF. The CDR3 DNA sequence: TGTGCCAGCAGCTTCGACCCTGGGGCAGGCGGTGAAGCTTTCTTT.

V usage is TRBV19 and J usage is TRBJ2-7; TRBD1 matches at 10 bases. Germline V gene data show CDR1 as LNHDA and CDR2 as SQIVND (reference sequence). The CDR3 length is 17 residues. The junction had 10 bases not matched to a gene; V was cut back by 3 bases and J by 2 bases. CDR3 sequence: CASSIVRGQGVAYEQYF. The CDR3 DNA reads TGTGCCAGTAGTATTGTCCGCGGACAGGGGGTGGCCTACGAGCAGTACTTC. The full variable domain, with the rest looked up from reference TRBV19 and TRBJ2-7, is DGGITQSPKYLFRKEGQNVTLSCEQNLNHDAMYWYRQDPGQGLRLIYYSQIVNDFQKGDIAEGYSVSREKKESFPLTVTSAQKNPTAFYLCASSIVRGQGVAYEQYFGPGTRLTVT.

The V call is TRBV5-6, the J call TRBJ1-6; weak D call: TRBD1 (5 bases). Looked up from germline, CDR1 is SGHDT and CDR2 is YYEEEE. This CDR3 is built from 17 residues. V lost 0 bases to trimming and J lost 7 bases, with 17 bases between them. CDR3 in amino acids: CASSLVGGADLNSPLHF. The DNA of the CDR3 is TGTGCCAGCAGCTTGGTGGGGGGAGCGGATCTAAATTCACCCCTCCACTTT.

The rearrangement links TRBV12-3 or TRBV12-4 to TRBJ1-5, with D possibly TRBD1 on 6 matching bases. Trimming shortened V by 5 bases and J by 6 bases, and 11 bases separated the two germline ends. The CDR3 runs to 13 residues. Written as DNA, the CDR3 is TGTGCCAGCAGTGCTGGGGGCGGTCAGCCCCAGCATTTT. This translates into CASSAGGGQPQHF.

V is TRBV10-3 and J is TRBJ2-2, with TRBD1 identical over 8 bases. The CDR3 loop spans 13 amino acids. Germline CDR1 ENHRY, CDR2 SYGVKD. V dropped 8 bases and J dropped 5; count of bases not matched to a gene: 4. CDR3 region: CAIQGAWTGELFF. The CDR3 nucleotides are TGTGCCATCCAGGGGGCCTGGACCGGGGAGCTGTTTTTT.

The chain uses TRBV4-3 and TRBJ1-4, with 10 bases identical to TRBD1. Trimming took 7 bases from V and 8 from J; bases not matched to a gene: 4. This CDR3 spans 13 amino acids. The germline CDR1 and CDR2 sequences are LGHNA and YSLEER. CDR3 sequence reads: CASNRDRGEKLFF. The CDR3 DNA sequence: TGCGCCAGCAATCGGGACAGGGGCGAAAAACTGTTTTTT.

This chain links TRBV27 with TRBJ1-1; the D is unclear. Trimming stripped 3 bases from V and 4 bases from J, with 12 bases between. Germline V gene data show CDR1 as MNHEY and CDR2 as SMNVEV (reference sequence). The CDR3 has 14 residues. The CDR3 nucleotides read TGTGCCAGCAGTTTCGTCTCAGGCCCCACTGAAGCTTTCTTT. Its translation is CASSFVSGPTEAFF.

The table lists this clone with a count of one. This chain links TRBV5-6 with TRBJ1-1; 8 nucleotides agree with TRBD1. Germline trimming cut 5 bases from V and 0 bases from J; bases unmatched to any gene: 6. Germline CDR1 reads SGHDT; CDR2 reads YYEEEE. The CDR3 spans 15 residues. CDR3: CASSSNRGMNTEAFF. In nucleotides, the CDR3 is TGTGCCAGCAGTTCAAACAGGGGGATGAACACTGAAGCTTTCTTT.

The chain employs TRBV9 and TRBJ1-1; 7 bases map to TRBD1. The germline CDR1 and CDR2 sequences are SGDLS and YYNGEE. The trim removed 0 bases at V and 1 base at J, leaving 6 bases unmatched. The CDR3 spans 16 residues. The CDR3 DNA reads as TGTGCCAGCAGCGTAGGGACAGGCCTTTCGAACACTGAAGCTTTCTTT. The encoded protein is CASSVGTGLSNTEAFF.

The chain employs TRBV27 and TRBJ1-1; D not certain. Looked up from germline, CDR1 is MNHEY and CDR2 is SMNVEV (reference sequence). Trimming removed 5 bases from V and 0 bases from J, with 7 bases in between. CDR3 size: 13 residues. The CDR3 protein is CASSTALNTEAFF. For the CDR3, the DNA is TGTGCCAGCAGTACTGCCCTGAACACTGAAGCTTTCTTT.

This chain links TRBV24-1 with TRBJ2-3, with 9 bases lining up with TRBD2. The CDR3 runs to 16 residues. With V trimmed by 3 bases and J by 1 base, 4 bases remained unmatched. Germline V CDR1 and CDR2: KGHDR, SFDVKD. DNA for the CDR3: TGTGCCACCAGTGATCCTAGCGGGAAGGGCACAGATACGCAGTATTTT. Protein product: CATSDPSGKGTDTQYF.

The chain recombines TRBV7-3 with TRBJ2-2, with 7 bases matching TRBD2. The CDR3 runs 14 residues. Germline values: CDR1 SGHTA, CDR2 FQGTGA. J was trimmed by 6 bases and V by 5 bases; bases with no gene match: 6. The CDR3: CASSVKTSAGELFF. CDR3 DNA sequence: TGTGCCAGCAGCGTGAAAACTAGCGCCGGGGAGCTGTTTTTT.

The gene calls are TRBV28 and TRBJ2-1; D is unresolved. CDR1 and CDR2 (germline): MDHEN, SYDVKM. This CDR3 contains 12 residues. V was clipped by 6 bases and J by 9 bases, with 12 bases between them. The CDR3 nucleotides read TGTGCCAGCAGGTTAAACTTGGTTGAGCAGTTCTTC. As protein: CASRLNLVEQFF.

J is TRBJ1-6 and V is TRBV18; the D gene is possibly TRBD1 (5 bases). Germline V gene lookup returns CDR1 KGHSH and CDR2 LQKENI. V shed 3 bases and J shed 7 bases, with 13 bases lying between them. This CDR3 is 15 amino acids long. Here the CDR3 reads CASSPRTPLNSPLHF. CDR3 nucleotides: TGTGCCAGCTCACCGCGGACACCATTAAATTCACCCCTCCACTTT.

This chain joins TRBV9 and TRBJ2-5, with no clear D. V lost 4 bases and J 4 bases, leaving 11 bases between the germline ends. The CDR3 spans 13 residues. The germline gives CDR1 SGDLS, CDR2 YYNGEE. In DNA, the CDR3 is TGTGCCAGCAGCCCGCGGATGTTAGAGACCCAGTACTTC. Translating it yields CASSPRMLETQYF.

The chain couples TRBV7-2 to TRBJ2-7; a possible D gene is TRBD2 (5 bases). Germline loops: CDR1 SGHTA, CDR2 FQGNSA. With 5 bases removed from V and 0 bases from J, the gap between germline ends came to 14 bases. CDR3 length: 15 amino acids. The CDR3 DNA reads as TGTGCCAGCAGCGACCGAGGAGGTAGCTCCTACGAGCAGTACTTC. Translated: CASSDRGGSSYEQYF.

CDR3: CASSYQDSTEAFF. In DNA, the CDR3 is TGTGCCAGCAGTTACCAGGACAGCACTGAAGCTTTCTTT. This chain links TRBV6-5 with TRBJ1-1; tentatively, D is TRBD1 (6 bases). There are 13 residues in the CDR3. From germline, CDR1 is MNHEY and CDR2 SVGAGI. Trimming removed 2 bases from V and 4 bases from J, with 8 bases in between.